This T cell receptor (beta chain) is drawn from a study of monozygotic twins with inflammatory bowel disease. Germline V CDR1 and CDR2: SGHAT, FQDESV (reference sequence). The CDR3 consists of 18 residues. The template switching step added UMIs that contained a 6-nucleotide sample barcode. TCRdb re-called the 5' RACE reads and catalogs CDR3 proteins one per entry, DNA excluded. The listing records 350,000 to 550,000 distinct CDR3 sequences. The source material was blood. The clonotype was recovered from a human donor with ulcerative colitis or Crohn's disease, or a healthy co-twin of an affected twin (not recorded which). The chain couples TRBV11-1 to TRBJ2-7; TCRdb's D call, TRBD1, is unchecked because there is no DNA. This CDR3 reads CASSLAPPGQGATYEQYF.